This T cell receptor beta chain was sequenced for a study of T cells in narcolepsy. Across the whole study: Patients with NT1 or NT2 and healthy control donors were enrolled.

Overall study results and limits: Some memory CD4+ repertoires had no autoreactive clone sequences.

Generated by immunoSEQ multiplex PCR, the TCRdb table keeps only in-frame clones and is missing some. This sample has some 30,000 clones; 65% to 85% occur once, and the top ten carry less than 5%. With respect to this clone: Its antigen is still unknown.

CDR3 length: 12 residues. Trimming took 4 bases from V and 3 from J, leaving 9 bases between them. The germline gives CDR1 GTSNPN, CDR2 SVGIG (reference sequence). The receptor was isolated from a human donor in good health. The source material was memory (CD45RA-) CD4+ T cells from blood. The gene calls are TRBV30 and TRBJ1-1; D call uncertain. The CDR3 sequence: CAWMRWDTEAFF. The CDR3 coding sequence is TGTGCCTGGATGAGATGGGACACTGAAGCTTTCTTT.